The present TCR beta chain was sequenced within a study of immunodeficiency (dated by TCRdb to the late 2010s). Regarding the complete study: To search for oligoclonality and VDJ recombination defects, the researchers carried out a repertoire analysis.

Paper-wide results and their limitations: In entropy comparisons, n=3 (open circles) was shown for patients versus healthy controls, and a thymic development effect was only suggested as possible. Severe oligoclonality, judged by top-100 and total clonotype frequencies, was seen in patient CD8+ but not CD4+ T cells. V-J pairing and productive entropy in CD4+ T cells appeared similar in patients and controls.

Before TCR sequencing, CD3+CD4+ T cells were sorted out of fresh PBMCs. Genomic DNA was extracted with the QIAamp DNA Blood Mini Kit and sent for immunoSEQ repertoire analysis. CDR3 regions were amplified by multiplex PCR from a standard quantity of genomic DNA template. PCR products were sequenced on an Illumina platform. In the source study's methods: Sequences were mapped to a reference, using V, D and J gene definitions from IMGT. To eliminate PCR and sequencing errors, a nearest-neighbor clustering algorithm combined closely related sequences. V, D and J usage was analyzed in productive unique and total sequences using ImmunoSEQ Analyzer tools and R version 3.6.1. TCRdb's version of the immuneACCESS table is confined to in-frame rearrangements and falls short of the full clone set. An unresolved V gene accounts for under half of the shortfall where checked; the remainder is of unknown origin. From that table come the V and J calls and clone size; the DNA was used to work out D and trimming. The sample yields fewer than 5,000 clones; about 90% were counted once. Jointly, the top ten make up 4.3% of the sample.

With respect to this clone: The clone's antigen remains unknown. Per-base qualities were not stored, and no clone one base away is much larger.

The germline V gene provides CDR1 MNHEY and CDR2 SVGAGI. Reading from cysteine to phenylalanine, the CDR3 counts 14 amino acids. Only the CDR3 DNA is retained, 42 bases long and in frame from the first base. V and J are truncated by 2 bases and 8 bases respectively, leaving an intervening sequence of 15 bases. The chain is encoded by TRBV6-5 joined to TRBJ1-1; the best D guess is TRBD1, with 6 bases matching. The TCR was taken from a human donor in good health. The sample taken for sequencing was CD4+ T cells from blood. For the CDR3, the sequence is CASSYGGGTIEAFF. The sequenced DNA is TGTGCCAGCAGTTACGGAGGGGGTACAATAGAAGCTTTCTTT.